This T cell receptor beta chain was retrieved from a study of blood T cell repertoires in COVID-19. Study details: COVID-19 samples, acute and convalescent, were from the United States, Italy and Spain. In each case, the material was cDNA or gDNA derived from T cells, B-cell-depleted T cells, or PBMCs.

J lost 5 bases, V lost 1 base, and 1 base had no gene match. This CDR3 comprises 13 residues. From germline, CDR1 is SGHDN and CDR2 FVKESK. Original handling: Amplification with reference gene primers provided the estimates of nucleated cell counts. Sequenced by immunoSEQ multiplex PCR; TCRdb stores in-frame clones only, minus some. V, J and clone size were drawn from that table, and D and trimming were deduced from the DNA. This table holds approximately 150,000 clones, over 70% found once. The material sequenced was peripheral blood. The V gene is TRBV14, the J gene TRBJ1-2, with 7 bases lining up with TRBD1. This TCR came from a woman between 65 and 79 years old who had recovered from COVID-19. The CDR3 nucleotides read TGTGCCAGCAGCCAAGCGACAGGGTATGGCTACACCTTC. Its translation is CASSQATGYGYTF.